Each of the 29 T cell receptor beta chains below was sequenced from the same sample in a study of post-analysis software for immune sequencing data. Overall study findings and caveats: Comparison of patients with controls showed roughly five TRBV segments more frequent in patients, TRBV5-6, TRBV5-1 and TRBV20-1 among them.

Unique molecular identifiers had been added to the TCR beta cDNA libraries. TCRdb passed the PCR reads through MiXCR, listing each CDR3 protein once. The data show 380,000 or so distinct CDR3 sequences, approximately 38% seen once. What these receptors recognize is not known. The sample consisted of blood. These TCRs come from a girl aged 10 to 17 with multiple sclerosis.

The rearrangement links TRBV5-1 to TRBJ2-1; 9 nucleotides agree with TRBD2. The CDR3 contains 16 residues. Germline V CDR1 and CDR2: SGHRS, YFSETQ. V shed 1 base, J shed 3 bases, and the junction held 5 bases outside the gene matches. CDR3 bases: TGCGCCAGCAGCTTGATGGCTAGCGGGGACTACAATGAGCAGTTCTTC. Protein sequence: CASSLMASGDYNEQFF.

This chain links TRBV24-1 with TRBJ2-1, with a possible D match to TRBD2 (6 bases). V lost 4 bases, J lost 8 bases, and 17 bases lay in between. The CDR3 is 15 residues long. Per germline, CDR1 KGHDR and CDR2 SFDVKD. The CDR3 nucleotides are TGTGCCACCAGTGACCCTTTGGGGGGTGTGGATGAGCAGTTCTTC. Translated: CATSDPLGGVDEQFF.

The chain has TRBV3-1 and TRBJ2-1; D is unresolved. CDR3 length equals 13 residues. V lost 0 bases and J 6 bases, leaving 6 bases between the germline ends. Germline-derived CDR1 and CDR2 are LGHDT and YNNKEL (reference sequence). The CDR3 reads CASSQDTGNEQFF. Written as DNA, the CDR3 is TGTGCCAGCAGCCAAGATACGGGCAATGAGCAGTTCTTC.

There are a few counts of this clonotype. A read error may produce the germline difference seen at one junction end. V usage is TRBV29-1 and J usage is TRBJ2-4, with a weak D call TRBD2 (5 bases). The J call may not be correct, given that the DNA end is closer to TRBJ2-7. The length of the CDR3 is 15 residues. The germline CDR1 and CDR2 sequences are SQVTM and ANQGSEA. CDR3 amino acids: CSIEDRGSADYEQYF. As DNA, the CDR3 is TGCAGCATTGAAGATCGGGGTAGCGCAGACTACGAGCAGTACTTC.

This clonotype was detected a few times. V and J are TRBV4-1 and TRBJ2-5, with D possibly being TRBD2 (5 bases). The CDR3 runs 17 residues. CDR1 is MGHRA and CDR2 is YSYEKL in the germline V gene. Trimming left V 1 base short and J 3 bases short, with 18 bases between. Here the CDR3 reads CASSQVGLGLKEETQYF. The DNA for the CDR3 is TGCGCCAGCAGCCAAGTAGGCCTTGGACTCAAAGAAGAGACCCAGTACTTC.

The CDR3 region is CSARGGLAVSSYNEQFF. CDR3 sequence (DNA): TGCAGTGCTAGAGGAGGACTAGCGGTGAGCTCCTACAATGAGCAGTTCTTC. This sequence joins TRBV20-1 and TRBJ2-1; TRBD2 agrees at 10 bases. After removal of 1 base from V and 0 bases from J, the junction contained 6 bases not matched to a gene. Germline V gene lookup returns CDR1 DFQATT and CDR2 SNEGSKA (reference sequence). This CDR3 contains 17 residues.

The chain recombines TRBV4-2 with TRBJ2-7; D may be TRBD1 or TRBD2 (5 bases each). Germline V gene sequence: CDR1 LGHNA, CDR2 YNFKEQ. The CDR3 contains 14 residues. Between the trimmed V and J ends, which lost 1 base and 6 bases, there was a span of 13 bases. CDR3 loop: CASSQVGSGREQYF. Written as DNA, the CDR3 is TGTGCCAGCAGCCAAGTGGGGTCGGGGCGCGAGCAGTACTTC.

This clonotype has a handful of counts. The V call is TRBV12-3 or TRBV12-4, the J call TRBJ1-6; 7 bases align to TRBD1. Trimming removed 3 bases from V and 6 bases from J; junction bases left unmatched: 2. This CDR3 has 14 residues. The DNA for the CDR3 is TGTGCCAGCAGTTTTCGACAGGGTAATTCACCCCTCCACTTT. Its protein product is CASSFRQGNSPLHF.

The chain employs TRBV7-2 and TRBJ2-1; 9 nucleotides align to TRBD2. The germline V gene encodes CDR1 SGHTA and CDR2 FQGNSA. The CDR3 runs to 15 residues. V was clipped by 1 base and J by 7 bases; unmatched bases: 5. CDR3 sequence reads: CASSLERGVGNEQFF. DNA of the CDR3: TGTGCCAGCAGCTTAGAGCGGGGGGTGGGAAATGAGCAGTTCTTC.

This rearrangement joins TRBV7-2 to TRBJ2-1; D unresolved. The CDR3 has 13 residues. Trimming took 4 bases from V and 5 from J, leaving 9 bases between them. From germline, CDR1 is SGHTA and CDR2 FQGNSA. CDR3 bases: TGTGCCAGCAGCTCTCGACGGGACAATGAGCAGTTCTTC. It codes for CASSSRRDNEQFF.

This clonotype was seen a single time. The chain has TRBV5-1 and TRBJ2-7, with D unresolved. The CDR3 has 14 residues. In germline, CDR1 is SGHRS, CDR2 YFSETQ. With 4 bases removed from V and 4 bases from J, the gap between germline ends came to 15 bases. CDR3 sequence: CASSQGRSQYEQYF. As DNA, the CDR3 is TGCGCCAGCAGCCAAGGACGGTCTCAGTACGAGCAGTACTTC.

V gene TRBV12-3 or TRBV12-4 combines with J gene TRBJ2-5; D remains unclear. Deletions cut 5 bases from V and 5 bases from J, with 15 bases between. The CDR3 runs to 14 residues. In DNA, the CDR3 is TGTGCCAGCAGTCCCCTCCGGGTGGGGGAGACCCAGTACTTC. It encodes CASSPLRVGETQYF.

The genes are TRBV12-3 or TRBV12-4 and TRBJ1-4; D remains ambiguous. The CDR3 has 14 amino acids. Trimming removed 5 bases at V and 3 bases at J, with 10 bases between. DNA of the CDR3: TGTGCCAGCAGTCTGGCAGCTCCTAATGAAAAACTGTTTTTT. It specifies CASSLAAPNEKLFF.

The CDR3 protein is CASSQVGRPDYNEQFF. The CDR3, as DNA: TGTGCCAGCAGCCAAGTGGGGCGACCAGACTACAATGAGCAGTTCTTC. The chain has TRBV4-2 and TRBJ2-1; a possible D gene is TRBD1 (5 bases). Germline loops: CDR1 LGHNA, CDR2 YNFKEQ. The CDR3 covers 16 residues. V lost 1 base and J 3 bases, leaving 13 bases between the germline ends.

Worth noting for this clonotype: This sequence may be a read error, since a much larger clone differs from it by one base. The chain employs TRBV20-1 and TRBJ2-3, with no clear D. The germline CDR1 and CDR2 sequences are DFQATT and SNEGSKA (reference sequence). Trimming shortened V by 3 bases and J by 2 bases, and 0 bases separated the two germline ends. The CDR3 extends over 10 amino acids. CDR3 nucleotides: TGCAGTGCTAGCACAGATACGCAGTATTTT. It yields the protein CSASTDTQYF.

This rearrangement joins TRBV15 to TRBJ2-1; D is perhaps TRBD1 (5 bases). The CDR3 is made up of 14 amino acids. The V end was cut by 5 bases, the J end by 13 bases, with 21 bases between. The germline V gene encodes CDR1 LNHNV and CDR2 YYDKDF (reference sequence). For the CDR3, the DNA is TGTGCCACCAGCCTCGACAGAGATCAAGAGACCCAGTTCTTC. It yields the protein CATSLDRDQETQFF.

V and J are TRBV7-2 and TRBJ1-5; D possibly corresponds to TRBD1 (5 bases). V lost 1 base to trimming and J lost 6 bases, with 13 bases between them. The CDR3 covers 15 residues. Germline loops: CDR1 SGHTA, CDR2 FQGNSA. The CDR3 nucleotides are TGTGCCAGCAGCTTAGTTGGGGACGTGAGTCAGCCCCAGCATTTT. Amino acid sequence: CASSLVGDVSQPQHF.

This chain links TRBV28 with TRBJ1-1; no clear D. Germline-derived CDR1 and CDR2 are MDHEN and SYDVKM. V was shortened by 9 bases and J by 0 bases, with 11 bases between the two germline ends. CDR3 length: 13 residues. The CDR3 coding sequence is TGTGCCAGTAGAGACGGTATGAACACTGAAGCTTTCTTT. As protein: CASRDGMNTEAFF. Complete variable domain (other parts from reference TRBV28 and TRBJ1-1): DVKVTQSSRYLVKRTGEKVFLECVQDMDHENMFWYRQDPGLGLRLIYFSYDVKMKEKGDIPEGYSVSREKKERFSLILESASTNQTSMYLCASRDGMNTEAFFGQGTRLTVV.

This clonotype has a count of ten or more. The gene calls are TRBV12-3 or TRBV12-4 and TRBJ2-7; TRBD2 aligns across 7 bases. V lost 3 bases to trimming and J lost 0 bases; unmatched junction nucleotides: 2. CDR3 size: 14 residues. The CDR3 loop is CASSLGTNSYEQYF. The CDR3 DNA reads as TGTGCCAGCAGTTTGGGGACTAACTCCTACGAGCAGTACTTC.

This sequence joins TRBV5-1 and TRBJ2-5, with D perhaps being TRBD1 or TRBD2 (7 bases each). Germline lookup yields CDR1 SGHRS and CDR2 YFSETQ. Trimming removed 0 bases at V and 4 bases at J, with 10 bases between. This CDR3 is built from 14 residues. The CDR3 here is CASSLVRGGETQYF. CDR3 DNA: TGCGCCAGCAGCTTGGTCAGGGGGGGAGAGACCCAGTACTTC.

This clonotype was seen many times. CDR3 in amino acids: CASSLGGGEQYF. The CDR3 DNA sequence: TGTGCCAGCAGTTTAGGAGGGGGCGAGCAGTACTTC. This rearrangement joins TRBV12-3 or TRBV12-4 to TRBJ2-7; D might be TRBD1 (6 bases). Between the trimmed V and J ends, which lost 1 base and 6 bases, there was a span of 7 bases. The CDR3 has 12 amino acids.

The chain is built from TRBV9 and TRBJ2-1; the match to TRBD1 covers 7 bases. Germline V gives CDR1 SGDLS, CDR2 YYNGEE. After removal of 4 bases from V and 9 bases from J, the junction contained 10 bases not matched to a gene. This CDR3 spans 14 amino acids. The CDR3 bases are TGTGCCAGCAGCTTGACGACAGGGCCGCGTGAGCAGTTCTTC. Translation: CASSLTTGPREQFF.

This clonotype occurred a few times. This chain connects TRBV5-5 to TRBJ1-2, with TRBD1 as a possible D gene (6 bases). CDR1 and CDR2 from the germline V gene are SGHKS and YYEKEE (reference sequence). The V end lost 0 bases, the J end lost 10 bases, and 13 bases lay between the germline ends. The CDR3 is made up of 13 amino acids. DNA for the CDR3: TGTGCCAGCAGCTTGGAGGCGGACAGATCCTACACCTTC. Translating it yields CASSLEADRSYTF.

The CDR3 DNA reads as TGCAGTGCTGAGAGGGGGGGGTCCCCGGGGGAGCAGTTCTTC. The encoded protein is CSAERGGSPGEQFF. This chain links TRBV20-1 with TRBJ2-1, with D possibly being TRBD2 (7 bases). This CDR3 spans 14 amino acids. The V gene's germline CDR1 is DFQATT and CDR2 SNEGSKA (reference sequence). V lost 5 bases and J lost 10, with 21 bases in between.

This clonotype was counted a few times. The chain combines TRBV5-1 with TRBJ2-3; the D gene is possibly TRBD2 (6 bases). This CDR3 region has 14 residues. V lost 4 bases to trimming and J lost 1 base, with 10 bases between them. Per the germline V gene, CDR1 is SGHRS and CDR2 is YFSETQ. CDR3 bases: TGCGCCAGCAGCCCGGGACTTGGCACAGATACGCAGTATTTT. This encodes CASSPGLGTDTQYF.

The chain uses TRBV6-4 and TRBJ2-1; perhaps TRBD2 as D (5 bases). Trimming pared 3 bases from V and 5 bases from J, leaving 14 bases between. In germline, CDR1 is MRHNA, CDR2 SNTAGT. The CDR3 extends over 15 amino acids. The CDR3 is CASSEDWFDNNEQFF. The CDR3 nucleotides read TGTGCCAGCAGTGAGGACTGGTTCGACAACAATGAGCAGTTCTTC.

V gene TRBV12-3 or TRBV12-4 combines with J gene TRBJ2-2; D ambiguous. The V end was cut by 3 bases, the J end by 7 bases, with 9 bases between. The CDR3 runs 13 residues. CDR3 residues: CASSFSPLGELFF. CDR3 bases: TGTGCCAGCAGTTTTAGCCCGCTCGGGGAGCTGTTTTTT.

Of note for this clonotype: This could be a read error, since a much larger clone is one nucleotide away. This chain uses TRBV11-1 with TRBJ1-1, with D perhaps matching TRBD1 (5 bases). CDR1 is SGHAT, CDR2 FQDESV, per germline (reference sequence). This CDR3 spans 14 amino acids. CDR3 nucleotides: TGTGCCAGCAGCTTAGGGGGCACTAACACTAAAGCTTTCTTT. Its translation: CASSLGGTNTKAFF. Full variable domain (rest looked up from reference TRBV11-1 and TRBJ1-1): EAEVAQSPRYKITEKSQAVAFWCDPISGHATLYWYRQILGQGPELLVQFQDESVVDDSQLPKDRFSAERLKGVDSTLKIQPAELGDSAMYLCASSLGGTNTKAFFGQGTRLTVV.

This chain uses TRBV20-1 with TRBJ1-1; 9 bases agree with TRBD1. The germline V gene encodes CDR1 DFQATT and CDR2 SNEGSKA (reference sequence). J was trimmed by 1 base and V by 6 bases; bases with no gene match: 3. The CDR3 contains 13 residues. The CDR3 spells CSARDRENTEAFF. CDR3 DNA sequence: TGCAGTGCCAGGGACAGGGAGAACACTGAAGCTTTCTTT.